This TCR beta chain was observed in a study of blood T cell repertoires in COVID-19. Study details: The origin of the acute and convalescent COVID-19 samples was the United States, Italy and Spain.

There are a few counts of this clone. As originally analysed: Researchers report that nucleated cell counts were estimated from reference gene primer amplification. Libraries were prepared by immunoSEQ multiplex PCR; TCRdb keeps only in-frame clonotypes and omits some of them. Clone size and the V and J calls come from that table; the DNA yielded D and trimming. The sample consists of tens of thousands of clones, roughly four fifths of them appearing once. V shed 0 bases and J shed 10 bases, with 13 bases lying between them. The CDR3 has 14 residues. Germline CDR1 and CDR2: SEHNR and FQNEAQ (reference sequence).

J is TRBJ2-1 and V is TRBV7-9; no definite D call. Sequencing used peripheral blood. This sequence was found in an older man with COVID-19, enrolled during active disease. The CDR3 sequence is CASSLAPAEAEQFF. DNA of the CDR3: TGTGCCAGCAGCTTAGCGCCAGCCGAGGCAGAGCAGTTCTTC.